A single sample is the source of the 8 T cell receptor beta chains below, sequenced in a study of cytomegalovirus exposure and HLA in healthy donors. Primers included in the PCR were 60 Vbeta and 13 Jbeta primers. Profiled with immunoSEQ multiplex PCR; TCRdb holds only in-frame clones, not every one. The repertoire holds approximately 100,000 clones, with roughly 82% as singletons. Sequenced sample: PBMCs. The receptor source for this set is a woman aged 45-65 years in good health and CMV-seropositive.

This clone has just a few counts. CDR3 in amino acids: CASSKFRDTEAFF. CDR3 sequence (DNA): TGTGCCAGTAGTAAGTTCCGGGATACTGAAGCTTTCTTT. The chain couples TRBV19 to TRBJ1-1; D not resolved. Germline loops: CDR1 LNHDA, CDR2 SQIVND (reference sequence). Deletions cut 4 bases from V and 5 bases from J, with 11 bases between. The CDR3 consists of 13 residues.

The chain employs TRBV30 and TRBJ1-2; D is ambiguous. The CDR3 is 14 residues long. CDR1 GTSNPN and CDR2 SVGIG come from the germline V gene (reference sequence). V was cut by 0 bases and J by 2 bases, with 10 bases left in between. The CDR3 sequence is CAWSVIPLNYGYTF. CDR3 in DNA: TGTGCCTGGAGTGTAATCCCCCTCAACTATGGCTACACCTTC.

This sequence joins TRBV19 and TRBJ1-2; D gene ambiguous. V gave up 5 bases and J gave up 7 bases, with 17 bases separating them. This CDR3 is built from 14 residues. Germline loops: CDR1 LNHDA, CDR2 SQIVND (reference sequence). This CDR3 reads CASSLRGKERGYTF. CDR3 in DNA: TGTGCCAGTAGTCTCCGGGGTAAAGAACGTGGCTACACCTTC.

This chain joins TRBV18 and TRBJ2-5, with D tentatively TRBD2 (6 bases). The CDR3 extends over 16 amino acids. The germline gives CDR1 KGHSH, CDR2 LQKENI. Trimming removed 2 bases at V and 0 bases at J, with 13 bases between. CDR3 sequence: CASSPAAGLYQETQYF. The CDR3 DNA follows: TGTGCCAGCTCACCAGCGGCGGGGTTATACCAAGAGACCCAGTACTTC.

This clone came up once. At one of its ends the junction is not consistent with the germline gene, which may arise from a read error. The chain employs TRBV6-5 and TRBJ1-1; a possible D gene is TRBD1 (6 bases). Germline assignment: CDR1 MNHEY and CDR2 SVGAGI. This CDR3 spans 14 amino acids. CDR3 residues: CTSSYGVGGTEAFF. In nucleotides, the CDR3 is TGTACCAGCAGTTACGGTGTAGGGGGTACTGAAGCTTTCTTT.

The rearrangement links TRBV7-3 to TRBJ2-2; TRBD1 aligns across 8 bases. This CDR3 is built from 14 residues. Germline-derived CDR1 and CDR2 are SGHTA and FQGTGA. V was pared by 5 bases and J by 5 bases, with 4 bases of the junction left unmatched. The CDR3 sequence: CASSKTGDTGELFF. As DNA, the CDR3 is TGTGCCAGCAGCAAGACAGGGGATACCGGGGAGCTGTTTTTT.

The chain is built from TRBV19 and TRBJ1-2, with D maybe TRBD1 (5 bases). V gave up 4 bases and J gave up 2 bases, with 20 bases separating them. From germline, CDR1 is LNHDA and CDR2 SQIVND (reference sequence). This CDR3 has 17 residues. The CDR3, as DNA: TGTGCCAGTAGTACTCTAACTCTCGCGGGGGGAAACTATGGCTACACCTTC. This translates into CASSTLTLAGGNYGYTF.

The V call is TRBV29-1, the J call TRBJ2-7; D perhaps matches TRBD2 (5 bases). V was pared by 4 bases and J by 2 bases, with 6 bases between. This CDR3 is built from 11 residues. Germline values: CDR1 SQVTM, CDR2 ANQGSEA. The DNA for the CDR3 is TGCAGCGTTGTGGAGGCCTACGAGCAGTACTTC. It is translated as CSVVEAYEQYF.